The 8 T cell receptor beta chains presented below share a single source sample, sequenced in a study of OX40 agonist ivuxolimab in advanced cancers. Sequencing was performed with immunoSEQ multiplex PCR; in TCRdb, only in-frame clones are kept and a portion is missing. The repertoire holds 55,000 to 70,000 clones, with approximately 83% as singletons. The sequenced sample was CD4+ or CD8+ T cells sorted from blood, obtained in a trial of the OX40 agonist ivuxolimab. These receptors came from an adult with an advanced solid tumor such as melanoma, head and neck, liver or kidney cancer.

The chain carries TRBV20-1 and TRBJ1-2; D is unclear. The V end was cut by 3 bases, the J end by 8 bases, with 10 bases between. The CDR3 runs to 11 residues. Germline values: CDR1 DFQATT, CDR2 SNEGSKA (reference sequence). For the CDR3, the DNA is TGCAGTGCTAGTAACATCGGGGGCTACACCTTC. As protein: CSASNIGGYTF.

The chain links TRBV7-9 to TRBJ1-1; no reliable D call. CDR3 size: 14 residues. Germline V lookup: CDR1 SEHNR, CDR2 FQNEAQ (reference sequence). With 7 bases removed from V and 2 bases from J, the gap between germline ends came to 14 bases. CDR3 DNA sequence: TGTGCCAGCATCCTGGACGGGAGTAACACTGAAGCTTTCTTT. Its protein is CASILDGSNTEAFF. Based on the CDR3 plus reference TRBV7-9 and TRBJ1-1, the full variable domain is DTGVSQNPRHKITKRGQNVTFRCDPISEHNRLYWYRQTLGQGPEFLTYFQNEAQLEKSRLLSDRFSAERPKGSFSTLEIQRTEQGDSAMYLCASILDGSNTEAFFGQGTRLTVV.

V is TRBV30 and J is TRBJ2-1, with 9 bases matching TRBD2. Germline lookup yields CDR1 GTSNPN and CDR2 SVGIG (reference sequence). Germline trimming cut 1 base from V and 5 bases from J; bases unmatched to any gene: 0. The CDR3 spans 13 residues. The CDR3 spells CAWSGLADNEQFF. The DNA of the CDR3 is TGTGCCTGGAGTGGACTAGCGGACAATGAGCAGTTCTTC.

The CDR3 protein is CASSGTGEETQYF. CDR3 in DNA: TGTGCCAGCAGTGGGACAGGGGAAGAGACCCAGTACTTC. V gene TRBV6-1 combines with J gene TRBJ2-5; 9 nucleotides agree with TRBD1. After removal of 4 bases from V and 3 bases from J, the junction contained 0 bases not matched to a gene. The CDR3 extends over 13 amino acids. Germline V gives CDR1 MNHNS, CDR2 SASEGT.

This chain uses TRBV28 with TRBJ2-5; 8 nucleotides match TRBD2. Germline V gene data show CDR1 as MDHEN and CDR2 as SYDVKM. Trimming cost V 8 bases and J 2 bases; bases outside gene matches: 10. The CDR3 totals 15 residues. DNA for the CDR3: TGTGCCAGCGCCCCTGCGGGAGGAGATCAAGAGACCCAGTACTTC. This translates into CASAPAGGDQETQYF.

The genes are TRBV11-2 and TRBJ1-1, with TRBD1 as a possible D gene (5 bases). The CDR3 consists of 14 residues. CDR1 is SGHAT and CDR2 is FQNNGV in the germline V gene. V was trimmed by 2 bases and J by 1 base, leaving 8 bases between them. For the CDR3, the DNA is TGTGCCAGCAGCTTAATACAGGCGAACACTGAAGCTTTCTTT. It yields the protein CASSLIQANTEAFF. Using reference TRBV11-2 and TRBJ1-1 for the parts outside the CDR3, the full variable domain is EAGVAQSPRYKIIEKRQSVAFWCNPISGHATLYWYQQILGQGPKLLIQFQNNGVVDDSQLPKDRFSAERLKGVDSTLKIQPAKLEDSAVYLCASSLIQANTEAFFGQGTRLTVV.

This chain connects TRBV4-1 to TRBJ2-2; 10 nucleotides line up with TRBD2. This CDR3 comprises 16 residues. Germline V gene lookup returns CDR1 MGHRA and CDR2 YSYEKL. V shed 3 bases and J 3 bases; nucleotides not matched to a gene: 4. The DNA of the CDR3 is TGCGCCAGCAGCCATCGAGGACTAGCGGACACCGGGGAGCTGTTTTTT. Its translation is CASSHRGLADTGELFF.

The sample holds a few counts of this clone. This chain links TRBV6-1 with TRBJ2-7; D is unresolved. The CDR3 is 13 residues long. The germline V and J ends were trimmed by 4 bases and 0 bases, with 7 bases remaining between them. Germline lookup yields CDR1 MNHNS and CDR2 SASEGT. The CDR3 is CASSAENSYEQYF. For the CDR3, the DNA is TGTGCCAGCAGTGCTGAAAACTCCTACGAGCAGTACTTC.